This T cell receptor (beta chain) was sequenced in a study of CD4+ T cells in melanoma. This clone was seen just once. Profiled with immunoSEQ multiplex PCR; TCRdb holds only in-frame clones, not every one. Among around 9,500 clones listed, around 73% were seen once. The germline CDR1 and CDR2 sequences are MGHRA and YSYEKL. The V end was cut by 2 bases, the J end by 8 bases, with 12 bases between. The CDR3 loop spans 14 amino acids. The sequence came from a human donor with melanoma. The chain recombines TRBV4-1 with TRBJ1-4, with D perhaps TRBD1 (6 bases). Sequenced input: tumor tissue. The CDR3 nucleotides are TGCGCCAGCAGCCAATCCTGGGGGGCGGAAAAACTGTTTTTT. Encoded protein: CASSQSWGAEKLFF.